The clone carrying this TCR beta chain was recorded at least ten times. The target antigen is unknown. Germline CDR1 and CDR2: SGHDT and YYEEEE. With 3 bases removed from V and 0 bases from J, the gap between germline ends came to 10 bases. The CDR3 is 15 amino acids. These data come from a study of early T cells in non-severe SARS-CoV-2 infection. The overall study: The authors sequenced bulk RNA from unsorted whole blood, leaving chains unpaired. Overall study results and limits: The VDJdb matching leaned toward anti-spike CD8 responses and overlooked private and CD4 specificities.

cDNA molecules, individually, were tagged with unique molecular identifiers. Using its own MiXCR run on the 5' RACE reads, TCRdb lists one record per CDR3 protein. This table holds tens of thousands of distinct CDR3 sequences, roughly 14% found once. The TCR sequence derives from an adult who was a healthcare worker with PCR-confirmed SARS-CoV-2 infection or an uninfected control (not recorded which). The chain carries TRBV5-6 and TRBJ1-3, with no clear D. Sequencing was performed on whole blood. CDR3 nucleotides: TGTGCCAGCAGCTCGGGAATTTTCTCTGGAAACACCATATATTTT. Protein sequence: CASSSGIFSGNTIYF.